The rows below give T cell receptor beta chains drawn from one sample of a study of T cell repertoires in cytomegalovirus infection. TCRdb passed the reads through MiXCR, listing each CDR3 protein once. The table lists around 900,000 distinct CDR3 sequences, roughly 30% of them singletons. These receptors have no known antigen. Sequencing used cultured CD8+ T cells from PBMCs, obtained from culture after CMV antigen stimulation. The source of these receptors is a human donor in good health (CMV status not recorded). Some clones in this sample may be carry-over from other donors' samples. CDR3s include the opening cysteine and the closing phenylalanine or tryptophan. The D gene is left open where the match is weak.

CDR3aa: CANSQDRRNEQFF
d_gene: TRBD1
v_gene: TRBV5-4
j_gene: TRBJ2-1

CDR3aa: CASSLESSMWRPTDTQYF
d_gene: NA
v_gene: TRBV11-2
j_gene: TRBJ2-3

CDR3aa: CASRLAGGPGELFF
d_gene: TRBD2
v_gene: TRBV27
j_gene: TRBJ2-2

CDR3aa: CASSLVGRDRPWSTYGYTF
d_gene: TRBD1
v_gene: TRBV7-4
j_gene: TRBJ1-2

CDR3aa: CASKASGELFF
d_gene: NA
v_gene: TRBV6-6
j_gene: TRBJ2-2

CDR3aa: CASSIVATEMNTEAFF
d_gene: NA
v_gene: TRBV19
j_gene: TRBJ1-1

CDR3aa: CASSLGEGKSSYNEQFF
d_gene: TRBD2
v_gene: TRBV5-6
j_gene: TRBJ2-1

CDR3aa: CASSLSLSSGNTIYF
d_gene: NA
v_gene: TRBV7-6
j_gene: TRBJ1-3

CDR3aa: CASSPGQGGGYTF
d_gene: TRBD1
v_gene: TRBV12-3/TRBV12-4
j_gene: TRBJ1-2

CDR3aa: CSACRDTYYEQYF
d_gene: NA
v_gene: TRBV20-1
j_gene: TRBJ2-7

CDR3aa: CAAAVGPLDNEQFF
d_gene: NA
v_gene: TRBV4-1
j_gene: TRBJ2-1

CDR3aa: CASSVGAGRTEAFF
d_gene: NA
v_gene: TRBV6-4
j_gene: TRBJ1-1

CDR3aa: CASLGTGSDTQYF
d_gene: NA
v_gene: TRBV7-2
j_gene: TRBJ2-3

CDR3aa: CASSERSHTQYF
d_gene: NA
v_gene: TRBV6-1
j_gene: TRBJ2-3

CDR3aa: CASSRTRGTYNEQFF
d_gene: NA
v_gene: TRBV4-2
j_gene: TRBJ2-1

CDR3aa: CASSRDRGMYNEQFF
d_gene: TRBD1
v_gene: TRBV27
j_gene: TRBJ2-1

CDR3aa: CASSFSTPSSGNTIYF
d_gene: NA
v_gene: TRBV12-3/TRBV12-4
j_gene: TRBJ1-3

CDR3aa: CASGIFGYTEAFF
d_gene: NA
v_gene: TRBV6-2/TRBV6-3
j_gene: TRBJ1-1

CDR3aa: CASSLGGTQHF
d_gene: NA
v_gene: TRBV7-9
j_gene: TRBJ1-5

CDR3aa: CASSQAYSEDGYTF
d_gene: NA
v_gene: TRBV4-1
j_gene: TRBJ1-2

CDR3aa: CASSLASEGYTF
d_gene: NA
v_gene: TRBV7-8
j_gene: TRBJ1-2

CDR3aa: CAISESRSGRTTGYTF
d_gene: NA
v_gene: TRBV10-3
j_gene: TRBJ1-2

CDR3aa: CASSADRADTQYF
d_gene: TRBD1
v_gene: TRBV19
j_gene: TRBJ2-3

CDR3aa: CASSWDPSWSHSNQPQHF
d_gene: NA
v_gene: TRBV7-2
j_gene: TRBJ1-5

CDR3aa: CASGNRDMNTEAFF
d_gene: NA
v_gene: TRBV7-6
j_gene: TRBJ1-1

CDR3aa: CASSYSSGTGDF
d_gene: NA
v_gene: TRBV6-2/TRBV6-3
j_gene: TRBJ2-5

CDR3aa: CASRTSTARLGDEQFF
d_gene: NA
v_gene: TRBV6-1
j_gene: TRBJ2-1

CDR3aa: CASRGGTNEKLFF
d_gene: NA
v_gene: TRBV7-8
j_gene: TRBJ1-4

CDR3aa: CASIPNYPAGGRSDTQYF
d_gene: TRBD2
v_gene: TRBV2
j_gene: TRBJ2-3

CDR3aa: CASSLGGRTEAFF
d_gene: NA
v_gene: TRBV12-3/TRBV12-4
j_gene: TRBJ1-1

CDR3aa: CASSEGSRSWEKLFF
d_gene: NA
v_gene: TRBV6-1
j_gene: TRBJ1-4

CDR3aa: CASSRQTEGPDTQYF
d_gene: NA
v_gene: TRBV12-3/TRBV12-4
j_gene: TRBJ2-3

CDR3aa: CASSFRQGEDGYTF
d_gene: TRBD1
v_gene: TRBV5-1
j_gene: TRBJ1-2

CDR3aa: CASSSGPGTDTQYF
d_gene: NA
v_gene: TRBV6-1
j_gene: TRBJ2-3

CDR3aa: CASSGPGREAFF
d_gene: NA
v_gene: TRBV25-1
j_gene: TRBJ1-1

CDR3aa: CASGQNPFQPQHF
d_gene: NA
v_gene: TRBV6-5
j_gene: TRBJ1-5

CDR3aa: CASGKQQGFPGANVLTF
d_gene: NA
v_gene: TRBV27
j_gene: TRBJ2-6

CDR3aa: CASSYSMSGEYNEQFF
d_gene: NA
v_gene: TRBV6-5
j_gene: TRBJ2-1

CDR3aa: CVSSPSQGAFEQYF
d_gene: TRBD1
v_gene: TRBV6-1
j_gene: TRBJ2-7

CDR3aa: CAISGGLSTDTQYF
d_gene: TRBD2
v_gene: TRBV10-3
j_gene: TRBJ2-3

CDR3aa: CASTRSGGASYNEQFF
d_gene: TRBD2
v_gene: TRBV5-1
j_gene: TRBJ2-1

CDR3aa: CASSQPTSGGPQETQYF
d_gene: TRBD2
v_gene: TRBV4-1
j_gene: TRBJ2-5

CDR3aa: CASSMAYEQYF
d_gene: NA
v_gene: TRBV7-8
j_gene: TRBJ2-7

CDR3aa: CAISPGGQPQHF
d_gene: TRBD1
v_gene: TRBV10-3
j_gene: TRBJ1-5

CDR3aa: CSARDPTGGAWETQYF
d_gene: NA
v_gene: TRBV20-1
j_gene: TRBJ2-5

CDR3aa: CASSSPDPHTRPKNIQYF
d_gene: NA
v_gene: TRBV5-5
j_gene: TRBJ2-4

CDR3aa: CSATSGGLSYEQYF
d_gene: TRBD2
v_gene: TRBV20-1
j_gene: TRBJ2-7

CDR3aa: CASSSNFGQPQHF
d_gene: NA
v_gene: TRBV6-5
j_gene: TRBJ1-5

CDR3aa: CASSLGGVDYTF
d_gene: NA
v_gene: TRBV7-6
j_gene: TRBJ1-2

CDR3aa: CASHTANTGELFF
d_gene: NA
v_gene: TRBV7-9
j_gene: TRBJ2-2

CDR3aa: CASSASRGEQFF
d_gene: NA
v_gene: TRBV5-3
j_gene: TRBJ2-1

CDR3aa: CSANSGRLGITGELFF
d_gene: NA
v_gene: TRBV20-1
j_gene: TRBJ2-2

CDR3aa: CASSLGRGPSNSPLHF
d_gene: NA
v_gene: TRBV7-6
j_gene: TRBJ1-6

CDR3aa: CASSISDRMGYEQYF
d_gene: NA
v_gene: TRBV19
j_gene: TRBJ2-7

CDR3aa: CASSVDGWGYTF
d_gene: NA
v_gene: TRBV2
j_gene: TRBJ1-2

CDR3aa: CASMGRNEQFF
d_gene: NA
v_gene: TRBV6-2/TRBV6-3
j_gene: TRBJ2-1

CDR3aa: CASSSSGTSRSYEQYF
d_gene: NA
v_gene: TRBV4-2
j_gene: TRBJ2-7

CDR3aa: CASSLSRDIPYNEQFF
d_gene: NA
v_gene: TRBV6-2/TRBV6-3
j_gene: TRBJ2-1

CDR3aa: CASSYDALLGTGELFF
d_gene: NA
v_gene: TRBV6-5
j_gene: TRBJ2-2

CDR3aa: CASSPGGAPYEQYF
d_gene: TRBD2
v_gene: TRBV7-2
j_gene: TRBJ2-7